One T cell receptor (beta chain) is described in this entry. The sample is drawn from a study of blood T cell repertoires in COVID-19. Turning to the study itself: The origin of the acute and convalescent COVID-19 samples was the United States, Italy and Spain.

CDR1 is ENHRY, CDR2 SYGVKD, per germline. Trimming cost V 3 bases and J 7 bases, with 13 bases left between them. The CDR3 spans 14 residues. Study processing details: Amplification of reference gene primers was used by the study to estimate nucleated cell counts. Measured with immunoSEQ multiplex PCR; TCRdb has only the in-frame clones, and not every one. That table gives V, J and clone size, and the DNA gave D and trimming. The table records about 140,000 clones, 88% of them present only once. This chain joins TRBV10-3 and TRBJ2-4; D is possibly TRBD2 (5 bases). Sequenced input: peripheral blood. The sequence was collected from a man between 65 and 85 years old with acute or convalescent COVID-19. The CDR3 coding sequence is TGTGCCATCAGTGATACGGACTCGGGGAACATTCAGTACTTC. Translating gives CAISDTDSGNIQYF.